Here is one TCR beta chain with its context. This clone was counted only a few times. No antigen is known for it. Base qualities are not provided; no much larger clone lies one nucleotide away. To prepare the library, the immunoSEQ multiplex PCR assay was applied. The paper's processing steps were these. A statistical classification framework was developed to diagnose cytomegalovirus status using the catalog of TCR beta chain sequences. The table comes from immuneACCESS by way of TCRdb, which keeps in-frame sequences with V and J called. Part of the clones is missing from these tables; in studies checked, under half for an unresolved V gene and the rest for unknown reasons. That table furnishes V, J and clone size, whereas the DNA furnished D and trimming. The sample includes about 130,000 clones, with more than 95% observed a single time. About 1.7% of the sample lies in the top ten. This sample is drawn from a study of cytomegalovirus exposure and HLA in healthy donors (TCRdb year 2017). For context, the study as a whole: The 666 repertoires of the first cohort and the 120 validation repertoires were produced on the same platform, according to a later analysis. The study was designed to test whether signatures of past pathogen exposure could be identified by cataloging public T cell receptors. A separate validation cohort of 90 to 150 different subjects was used in addition to the roughly 640-subject first cohort. High-throughput TCR immunosequencing, statistical association of individual TCRs with disease status, and machine learning were combined to predict cytomegalovirus infection status. Broad study findings and their caveats: In vitro tests confirmed that three of the cytomegalovirus-associated TCR beta chains recognize cytomegalovirus antigens. It was suggested by the authors that the approach could potentially be generalized to other disease states and immunological phenotypes. All 120 or so repertoires were used to score co-occurrence in the validation cohort in a later analysis, because that analysis had no HLA typing for the cohort. Subsequent analysis determined that TCRs grouped into clusters in the first cohort also showed a tendency toward co-occurrence across the 130 or so validation repertoires, and 94% of cluster scores exceeded 0. The classifier was reported to diagnose cytomegalovirus status with high specificity and sensitivity in both the original cohort and the validation cohort. Most TCR sequences were observed very rarely across donors, whereas some public TCRs were present in many individuals. The study gave a list of 150 to 200 TCR beta chains associated with cytomegalovirus.

The donors were included in the validation cohort of roughly 130 subjects, a group kept apart from the roughly 700-subject first cohort. Sequences were obtained from PBMCs. The TCR sequence derives from a man aged 18 to 29 in good health and CMV-seronegative.

CDR3 reads: CASSEALGGAGNQPQHF. Here is the DNA: TGTGCCAGCAGTGAAGCGCTAGGGGGCGCAGGCAATCAGCCCCAGCATTTT. The chain is made from TRBV2 and TRBJ1-5; 7 bases in the middle match TRBD1. Inclusive of the bounding cysteine and phenylalanine, the CDR3 is 17 residues long. Left in the record is the CDR3 DNA by itself, 51 bases read in frame from the first base. For CDR1 and CDR2, the germline V gene lists SNHLY and FYNNEI. Compared with germline, V lacks 0 bases and J lacks 2 bases; bases without a gene match: 7.